The source of this TCR beta chain is a study of blood T cell repertoires in COVID-19. Study-wide background: Specimens from acute and convalescent COVID-19 originated in the United States, Italy and Spain.

Original processing notes: Nucleated cell counts were estimated from reference gene primer amplification. Some clones are missing from TCRdb's copy, which holds only in-frame ones; the method was immunoSEQ multiplex PCR. D and trimming come from the DNA, and the V and J calls and clone size come from that table. The table includes roughly 35,000 clones, roughly 87% detected once. This TCR was recovered from a man over 45 with active or convalescent COVID-19. Sequenced input: peripheral blood.

This CDR3 is CSVQGASYEQYF. The CDR3, as DNA: TGCAGCGTGCAGGGGGCTTCCTACGAGCAGTACTTC. The V gene is TRBV29-1, the J gene TRBJ2-7, with 8 positions matching TRBD1. V was pared by 6 bases and J by 1 base, with 2 bases of the junction left unmatched. Germline lookup yields CDR1 SQVTM and CDR2 ANQGSEA. The CDR3 consists of 12 residues.